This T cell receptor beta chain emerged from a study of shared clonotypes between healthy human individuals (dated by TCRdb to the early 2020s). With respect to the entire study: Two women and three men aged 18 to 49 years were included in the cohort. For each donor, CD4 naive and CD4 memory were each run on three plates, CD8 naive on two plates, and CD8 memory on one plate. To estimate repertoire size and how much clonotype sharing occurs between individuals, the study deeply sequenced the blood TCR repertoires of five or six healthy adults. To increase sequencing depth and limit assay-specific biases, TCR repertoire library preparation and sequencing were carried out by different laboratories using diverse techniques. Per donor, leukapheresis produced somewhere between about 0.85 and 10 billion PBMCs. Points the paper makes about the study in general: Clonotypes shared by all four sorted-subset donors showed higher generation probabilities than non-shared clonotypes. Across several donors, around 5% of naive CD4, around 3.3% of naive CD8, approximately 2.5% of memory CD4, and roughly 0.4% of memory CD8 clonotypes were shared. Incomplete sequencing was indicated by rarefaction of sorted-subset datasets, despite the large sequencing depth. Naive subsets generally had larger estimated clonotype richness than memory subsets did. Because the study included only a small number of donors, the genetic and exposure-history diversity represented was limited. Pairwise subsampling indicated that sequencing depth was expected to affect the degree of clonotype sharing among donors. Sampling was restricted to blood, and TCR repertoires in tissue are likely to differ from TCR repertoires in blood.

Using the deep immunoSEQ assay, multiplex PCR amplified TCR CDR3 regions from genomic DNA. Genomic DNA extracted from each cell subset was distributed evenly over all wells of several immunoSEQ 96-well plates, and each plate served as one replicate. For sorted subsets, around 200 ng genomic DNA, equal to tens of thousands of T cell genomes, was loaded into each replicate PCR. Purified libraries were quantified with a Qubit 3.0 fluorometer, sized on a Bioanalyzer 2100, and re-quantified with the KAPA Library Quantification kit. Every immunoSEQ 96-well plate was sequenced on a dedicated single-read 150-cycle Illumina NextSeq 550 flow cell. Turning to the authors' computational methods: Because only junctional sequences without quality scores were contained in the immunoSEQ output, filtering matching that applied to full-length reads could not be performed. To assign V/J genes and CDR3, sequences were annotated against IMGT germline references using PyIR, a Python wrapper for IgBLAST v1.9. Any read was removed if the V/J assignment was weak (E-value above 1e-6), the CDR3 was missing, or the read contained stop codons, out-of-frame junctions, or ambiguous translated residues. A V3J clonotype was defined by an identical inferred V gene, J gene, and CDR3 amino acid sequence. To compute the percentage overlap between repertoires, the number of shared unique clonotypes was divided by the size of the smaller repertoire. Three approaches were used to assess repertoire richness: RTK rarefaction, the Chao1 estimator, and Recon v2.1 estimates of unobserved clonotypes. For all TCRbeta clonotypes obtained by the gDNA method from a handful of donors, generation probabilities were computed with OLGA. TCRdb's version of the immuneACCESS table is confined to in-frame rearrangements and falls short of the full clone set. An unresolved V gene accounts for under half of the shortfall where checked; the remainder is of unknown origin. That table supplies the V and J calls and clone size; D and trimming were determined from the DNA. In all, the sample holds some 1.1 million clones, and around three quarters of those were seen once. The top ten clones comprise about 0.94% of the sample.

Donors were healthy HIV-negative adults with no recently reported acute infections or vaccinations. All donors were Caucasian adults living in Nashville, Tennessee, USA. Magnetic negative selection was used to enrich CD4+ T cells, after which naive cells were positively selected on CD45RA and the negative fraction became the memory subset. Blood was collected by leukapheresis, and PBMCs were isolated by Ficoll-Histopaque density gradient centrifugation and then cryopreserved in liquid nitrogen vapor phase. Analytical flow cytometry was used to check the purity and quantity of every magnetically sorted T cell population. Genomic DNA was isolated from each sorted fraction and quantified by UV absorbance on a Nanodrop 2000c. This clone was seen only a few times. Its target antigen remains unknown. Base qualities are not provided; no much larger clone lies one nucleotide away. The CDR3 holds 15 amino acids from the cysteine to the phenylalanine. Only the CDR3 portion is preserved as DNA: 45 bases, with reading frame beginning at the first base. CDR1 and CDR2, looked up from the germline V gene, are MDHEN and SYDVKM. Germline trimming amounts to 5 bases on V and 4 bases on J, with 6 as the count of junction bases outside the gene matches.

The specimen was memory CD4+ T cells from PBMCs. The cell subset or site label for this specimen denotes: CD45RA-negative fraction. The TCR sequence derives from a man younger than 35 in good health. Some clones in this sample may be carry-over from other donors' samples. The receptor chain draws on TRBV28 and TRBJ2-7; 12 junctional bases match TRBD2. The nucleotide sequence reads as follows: TGTGCCAGCAGTACCCTAGCGGGAGGGGTGTACGAGCAGTACTTC. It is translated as CASSTLAGGVYEQYF.